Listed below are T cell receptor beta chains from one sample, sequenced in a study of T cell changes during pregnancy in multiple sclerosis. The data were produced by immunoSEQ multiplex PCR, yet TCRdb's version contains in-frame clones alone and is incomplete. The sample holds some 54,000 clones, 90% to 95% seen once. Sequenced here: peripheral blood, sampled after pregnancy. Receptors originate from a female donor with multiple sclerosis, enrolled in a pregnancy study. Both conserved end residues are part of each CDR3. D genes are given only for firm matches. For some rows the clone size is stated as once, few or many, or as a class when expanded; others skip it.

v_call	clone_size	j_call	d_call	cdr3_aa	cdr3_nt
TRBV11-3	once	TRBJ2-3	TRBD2	CASSIHSGSDTQYF	TGTGCCAGCAGCATCCATAGCGGGTCAGATACGCAGTATTTT
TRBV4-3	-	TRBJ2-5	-	CASSQGGGNQETQYF	TGCGCCAGCAGCCAAGGCGGAGGGAACCAAGAGACCCAGTACTTC
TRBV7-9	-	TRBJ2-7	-	CASSLGAMEQQYF	TGTGCCAGCAGCTTAGGTGCCATGGAGCAGCAGTACTTC
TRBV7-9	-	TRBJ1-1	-	CASSLSTGWGVGTEAFF	TGTGCCAGCAGCTTAAGTACAGGTTGGGGCGTGGGCACTGAAGCTTTCTTT
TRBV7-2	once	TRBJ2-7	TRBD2	CASSPSGMISYEQYF	TGTGCCAGCAGCCCTAGCGGGATGATCTCCTACGAGCAGTACTTC
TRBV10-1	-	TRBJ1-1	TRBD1	CASKVTQGCFFTEAFF	TGCGCCAGCAAAGTAACACAGGGGTGTTTTTTCACTGAAGCTTTCTTT
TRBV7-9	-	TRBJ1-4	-	CASSLATTGLNEKLFF	TGTGCCAGCAGCTTAGCGACAACAGGGCTGAATGAAAAACTGTTTTTT
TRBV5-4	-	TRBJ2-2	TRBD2	CASSLAAGELFF	TGTGCCAGCAGCCTAGCGGCCGGGGAGCTGTTTTTT
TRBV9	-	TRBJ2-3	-	CASSVDSRSTDTQYF	TGTGCCAGCAGCGTAGATAGCCGAAGCACAGATACGCAGTATTTT
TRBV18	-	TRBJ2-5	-	CASSSPRRTQETQYF	TGTGCCAGCTCATCCCCTAGGCGTACCCAAGAGACCCAGTACTTC
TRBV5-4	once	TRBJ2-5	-	CASSLDTLETQYF	TGTGCCAGCAGCTTGGACACCCTAGAGACCCAGTACTTC
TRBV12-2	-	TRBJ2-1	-	CASRLEELSYNEQFF	TGTGCAAGTCGCTTAGAGGAGCTCTCCTACAATGAGCAGTTCTTC
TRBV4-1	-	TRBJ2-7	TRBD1	CASSQVGFGGDRVGYEQYF	TGCGCCAGCAGCCAAGTGGGGTTCGGCGGAGACAGGGTCGGCTACGAGCAGTACTTC
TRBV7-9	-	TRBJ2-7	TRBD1	CASSLAGTDKNMHF	TGTGCCAGCAGCTTAGCCGGGACAGACAAAAACATGCACTTC
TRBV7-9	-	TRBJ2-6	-	CASSLKRPGANVLTF	TGTGCCAGCAGCTTAAAGCGGCCTGGGGCCAACGTCCTGACTTTC